Shown below are 3 T cell receptor beta chains from a single sample sequenced in a study of cytomegalovirus exposure and HLA in healthy donors. The PCR had 60 Vbeta and 13 Jbeta primers. Produced via immunoSEQ multiplex PCR; TCRdb's table is partial and in-frame only. This table has fewer than 200,000 clones, 75% to 90% appearing once. Sequencing input: PBMCs. These TCRs come from a male donor in good health and CMV-seronegative.

The V gene is TRBV6-1, the J gene TRBJ1-4; D gene ambiguous. The CDR3 is 14 residues long. Trimming left V 5 bases short and J 5 bases short, with 12 bases between. Germline CDR1 MNHNS, CDR2 SASEGT. In nucleotides, the CDR3 is TGTGCCAGCAGTCGGGTCTTTCAGAATGAAAAACTGTTTTTT. This codes for CASSRVFQNEKLFF.

The chain is built from TRBV6-5 and TRBJ1-6, with TRBD1 matching over 7 bases. The ends lost 4 bases at V and 5 bases at J; junction bases unmatched: 2. The CDR3 covers 14 residues. In germline, CDR1 is MNHEY, CDR2 SVGAGI. CDR3 nucleotide sequence: TGTGCCAGCAGTTCGACAGGGAATAATTCACCCCTCCACTTT. Amino acids: CASSSTGNNSPLHF.

As for this clone: One end of the junction varies from germline; a read error may be responsible. The CDR3 is CASTYSPGELFF. CDR3 in DNA: TGTGCCAGCACTTACAGCCCCGGGGAGCTGTTTTTT. The V call is TRBV6-6, the J call TRBJ2-2; no clear D gene. Germline CDR1 is MNHNY and CDR2 is SVGAGI (reference sequence). The CDR3 has 12 residues.